This T cell receptor beta chain originates from a study of Graves' ophthalmopathy and Graves' hyperthyroidism. Findings of the study overall: Ophthalmopathy progression was predicted by the model at 70.59% sensitivity and approximately 73% specificity. Cross-validated, the 13-signature model showed 87.88%/81.08% sensitivity/specificity, and 80%/75% in the test set. Detection in blood was also observed for most expanded thyroid clonotypes above 0.001 frequency.

CDR1 and CDR2 (germline): MNHEY, SVGEGT. The CDR3 extends over 22 amino acids. With 5 bases removed from V and 1 base from J, the gap between germline ends came to 30 bases. Amplification of the TCR beta CDR3 regions used RNA transcripts (as template). RT-PCR in the first round used HTBI primers; a second-round multiplex PCR followed. TCRdb independently ran MiXCR on the multiplex PCR reads; one entry per CDR3 protein. The sample holds 400,000 or so distinct CDR3 sequences; roughly 15% are singletons and the top ten take about 7.3%. The sample holds many counts of this clonotype. What it binds is not known.

What was sequenced was peripheral blood. This receptor was obtained from a woman in her late teens or twenties with stable Graves' hyperthyroidism. The rearrangement joins TRBV6-2 or TRBV6-3 to TRBJ2-6; D is uncertain. CDR3 nucleotide sequence: TGTGCCAGCAGTACACAGTACGGACCCGCAAAATTTCAAGTGTCTGGGGCCAACGTCCTGACTTTC. Translated, it gives CASSTQYGPAKFQVSGANVLTF.